These T cell receptor beta chains were read from a single sample in a study of T cells after yellow fever vaccination. TCRdb analysed the 5' RACE reads with MiXCR anew, one entry per CDR3 protein. The data hold hundreds of thousands of distinct CDR3 sequences, with approximately 13% observed a single time. Source: PBMCs, taken on the day of the yellow fever booster vaccination. The receptors come from a young man who received the YFV17D yellow fever vaccine. Both conserved end residues are part of each CDR3. Each record gives: CDR3 protein, CDR3 DNA, D gene, clone size, J gene, V gene. D genes are given only for firm matches. Size values are once, few and many counts, or a class for expanded clones, and some rows have none.

CDR3: CASSLIVETQYF; DNA: TGTGCCAGCAGCTTAATAGTGGAGACCCAGTACTTC; D: .; size: many; J: TRBJ2-5; V: TRBV11-2
CDR3: CASSSRDRLNSPLHF; DNA: TGTGCCAGCAGCAGCCGGGACAGGCTCAATTCACCCCTCCACTTT; D: TRBD1; size: .; J: TRBJ1-6; V: TRBV14
CDR3: CASRSSVGTQYF; DNA: TGCGCCAGCAGAAGTAGCGTGGGGACCCAGTACTTC; D: .; size: few; J: TRBJ2-5; V: TRBV10-2
CDR3: CSARNPLAGVSYTQYF; DNA: TGCAGTGCTAGGAACCCACTAGCGGGAGTTTCATATACGCAGTATTTT; D: TRBD2; size: .; J: TRBJ2-3; V: TRBV20-1
CDR3: CAAGAVPNTEAFF; DNA: TGTGCCGCAGGGGCAGTTCCCAACACTGAAGCTTTCTTT; D: .; size: few; J: TRBJ1-1; V: TRBV12-3/TRBV12-4
CDR3: CSASRSRDTQYF; DNA: TGCAGTGCTTCCAGGAGCAGGGATACGCAGTATTTT; D: .; size: many; J: TRBJ2-3; V: TRBV20-1
CDR3: CSVEPPGGHNTEAFF; DNA: TGCAGCGTTGAGCCTCCAGGGGGCCACAACACTGAAGCTTTCTTT; D: TRBD1; size: .; J: TRBJ1-1; V: TRBV29-1
CDR3: CASSQADRGLNYGYTF; DNA: TGTGCCAGCAGCCAAGCAGACAGGGGGCTTAACTATGGCTACACCTTC; D: TRBD1; size: .; J: TRBJ1-2; V: TRBV3-1
CDR3: CASSIFRGGGEQYF; DNA: TGTGCCAGTAGTATTTTCAGGGGAGGTGGTGAGCAGTACTTC; D: .; size: many; J: TRBJ2-7; V: TRBV19
CDR3: CASSQCQGAIGNTEAFF; DNA: TGTGCCAGCAGCCAATGTCAGGGGGCAATCGGGAACACTGAAGCTTTCTTT; D: TRBD1; size: .; J: TRBJ1-1; V: TRBV3-1
CDR3: CASSSTGTSGTEAFF; DNA: TGTGCCAGCAGCTCAACCGGGACAAGCGGCACTGAAGCTTTCTTT; D: .; size: few; J: TRBJ1-1; V: TRBV7-3
CDR3: CASFALTSPSEQYF; DNA: TGTGCCAGCTTCGCCCTCACAAGTCCGAGCGAGCAGTACTTC; D: .; size: few; J: TRBJ2-7; V: TRBV27
CDR3: CAISESGTDYNEQFF; DNA: TGTGCCATCAGTGAGTCCGGGACAGACTACAATGAGCAGTTCTTC; D: TRBD1; size: .; J: TRBJ2-1; V: TRBV10-3
CDR3: CATSSSGGGWYF; DNA: TGTGCCACCAGCTCAAGCGGGGGGGGATGGTACTTC; D: TRBD2; size: .; J: TRBJ2-7; V: TRBV15
CDR3: CASSSAAGELTDTQYF; DNA: TGCGCCAGCAGCTCCGCAGCGGGAGAGCTCACAGATACGCAGTATTTT; D: TRBD2; size: .; J: TRBJ2-3; V: TRBV5-1
CDR3: CASSYLPGTNTGELFF; DNA: TGTGCCAGCAGTTACCTCCCCGGGACGAACACCGGGGAGCTGTTTTTT; D: .; size: few; J: TRBJ2-2; V: TRBV6-5
CDR3: CASSAVAGVRETQYF; DNA: TGTGCCAGCAGCGCAGTAGCGGGAGTACGGGAGACCCAGTACTTC; D: TRBD2; size: .; J: TRBJ2-5; V: TRBV9
CDR3: CASSLVPDPFYEQYF; DNA: TGTGCCAGCAGCTTGGTACCGGACCCATTCTACGAGCAGTACTTC; D: .; size: few; J: TRBJ2-7; V: TRBV5-5
CDR3: CSVPAKVNTEAFF; DNA: TGCAGCGTGCCAGCGAAAGTGAACACTGAAGCTTTCTTT; D: .; size: .; J: TRBJ1-1; V: TRBV29-1
CDR3: CASLMTVGNTGELFF; DNA: TGTGCCAGCCTCATGACAGTTGGGAACACCGGGGAGCTGTTTTTT; D: .; size: few; J: TRBJ2-2; V: TRBV5-6
CDR3: CASSLGLAGGPEQFF; DNA: TGTGCCAGCAGTTTGGGACTAGCGGGAGGGCCGGAGCAGTTCTTC; D: TRBD2; size: .; J: TRBJ2-1; V: TRBV12-3/TRBV12-4
CDR3: CASSQPGANDGYTF; DNA: TGCGCCAGCAGCCAACCAGGGGCCAATGATGGCTACACCTTC; D: .; size: few; J: TRBJ1-2; V: TRBV4-3
CDR3: CASSITGGRELFF; DNA: TGTGCCAGCAGCATCACAGGGGGCCGGGAGCTGTTTTTT; D: TRBD1; size: few; J: TRBJ2-2; V: TRBV7-9
CDR3: CSARSDTTSGLYEQYF; DNA: TGCAGTGCTAGGTCGGACACGACTAGCGGGCTCTACGAGCAGTACTTC; D: TRBD2; size: few; J: TRBJ2-7; V: TRBV20-1
CDR3: CASSFTSGRAGSYEQYF; DNA: TGTGCCAGCAGCTTCACTAGCGGGAGGGCGGGCTCCTACGAGCAGTACTTC; D: TRBD2; size: many; J: TRBJ2-7; V: TRBV7-9
CDR3: CASSFPGGRNEQFF; DNA: TGTGCCAGCAGCTTTCCAGGGGGCCGGAATGAGCAGTTCTTC; D: TRBD1; size: .; J: TRBJ2-1; V: TRBV7-9
CDR3: CASSFYRDNYGYTF; DNA: TGTGCCAGCAGCTTCTACAGGGACAACTATGGCTACACCTTC; D: .; size: few; J: TRBJ1-2; V: TRBV5-5
CDR3: CASTSFPTGELFF; DNA: TGTGCCAGCACCTCCTTCCCCACCGGGGAGCTGTTTTTT; D: .; size: few; J: TRBJ2-2; V: TRBV7-3
CDR3: CASSHPTSGKGQFF; DNA: TGTGCCAGCAGCCATCCGACTAGCGGGAAGGGGCAGTTCTTC; D: TRBD2; size: .; J: TRBJ2-1; V: TRBV7-9
CDR3: CASTSDGLAKNIQYF; DNA: TGTGCCAGCACCTCCGACGGATTAGCCAAAAACATTCAGTACTTC; D: .; size: few; J: TRBJ2-4; V: TRBV12-3/TRBV12-4
CDR3: CSAGRMGEAFF; DNA: TGCAGTGCTGGGCGAATGGGGGAAGCTTTCTTT; D: .; size: .; J: TRBJ1-1; V: TRBV20-1
CDR3: CASRKGQADNQPQHF; DNA: TGTGCCAGTAGAAAGGGACAGGCCGACAATCAGCCCCAGCATTTT; D: TRBD1; size: .; J: TRBJ1-5; V: TRBV19
CDR3: CASSPMGVGTEAGGEELFF; DNA: TGCGCCAGCAGCCCCATGGGGGTTGGGACGGAAGCGGGTGGGGAGGAGCTGTTTTTT; D: .; size: few; J: TRBJ2-2; V: TRBV4-3
CDR3: CASSLGTPSNEQYF; DNA: TGTGCCAGCAGCTTGGGGACTCCCTCTAACGAGCAGTACTTC; D: .; size: .; J: TRBJ2-7; V: TRBV5-6
CDR3: CASSPRGKQETQYF; DNA: TGTGCCAGTAGTCCCCGGGGGAAACAAGAGACCCAGTACTTC; D: .; size: .; J: TRBJ2-5; V: TRBV19
CDR3: CSVEDPRLAYGDTQYF; DNA: TGCAGCGTTGAAGATCCCCGACTAGCTTACGGAGATACGCAGTATTTT; D: TRBD2; size: many; J: TRBJ2-3; V: TRBV29-1
CDR3: CASSPDHSSDGYTF; DNA: TGCGCCAGCAGCCCGGATCACTCCTCCGATGGCTACACCTTC; D: .; size: .; J: TRBJ1-2; V: TRBV5-1
CDR3: CASSLAGGFTEAFF; DNA: TGCGCCAGCAGCTTGGCTGGAGGGTTCACTGAAGCTTTCTTT; D: .; size: .; J: TRBJ1-1; V: TRBV5-1
CDR3: CASSFTGGVSRGTDTQYF; DNA: TGTGCCAGCAGCTTTACGGGGGGGGTTTCTAGGGGCACAGATACGCAGTATTTT; D: TRBD2; size: few; J: TRBJ2-3; V: TRBV5-5